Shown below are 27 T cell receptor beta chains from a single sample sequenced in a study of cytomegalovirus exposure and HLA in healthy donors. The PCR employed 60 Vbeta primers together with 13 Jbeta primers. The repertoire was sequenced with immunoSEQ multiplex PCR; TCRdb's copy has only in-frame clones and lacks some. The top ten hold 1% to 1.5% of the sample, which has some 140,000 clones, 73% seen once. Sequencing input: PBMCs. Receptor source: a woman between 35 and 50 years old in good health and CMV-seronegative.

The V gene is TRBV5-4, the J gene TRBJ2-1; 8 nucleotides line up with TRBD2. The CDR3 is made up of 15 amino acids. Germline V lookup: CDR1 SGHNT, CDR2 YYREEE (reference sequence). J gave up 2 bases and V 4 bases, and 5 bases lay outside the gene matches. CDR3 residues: CASSTGGGTYNEQFF. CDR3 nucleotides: TGTGCCAGCAGCACGGGGGGGGGAACCTACAATGAGCAGTTCTTC. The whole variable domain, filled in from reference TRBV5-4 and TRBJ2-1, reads ETGVTQSPTHLIKTRGQQVTLRCSSQSGHNTVSWYQQALGQGPQFIFQYYREEENGRGNFPPRFSGLQFPNYSSELNVNALELDDSALYLCASSTGGGTYNEQFFGPGTRLTVL.

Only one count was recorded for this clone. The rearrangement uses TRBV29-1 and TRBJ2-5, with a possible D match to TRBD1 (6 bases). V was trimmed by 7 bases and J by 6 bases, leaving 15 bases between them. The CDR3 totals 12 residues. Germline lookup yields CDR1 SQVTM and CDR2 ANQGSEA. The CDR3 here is CSGEQGRQTQYF. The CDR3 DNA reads TGCAGCGGCGAACAGGGTCGGCAGACCCAGTACTTC.

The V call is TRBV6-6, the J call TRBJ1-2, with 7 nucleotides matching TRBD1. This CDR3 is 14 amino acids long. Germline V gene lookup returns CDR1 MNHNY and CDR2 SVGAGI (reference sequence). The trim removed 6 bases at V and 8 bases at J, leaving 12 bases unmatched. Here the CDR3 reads CASSPERQGSGYTF. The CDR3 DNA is TGTGCCAGCAGCCCCGAGAGACAGGGCTCGGGCTACACCTTC.

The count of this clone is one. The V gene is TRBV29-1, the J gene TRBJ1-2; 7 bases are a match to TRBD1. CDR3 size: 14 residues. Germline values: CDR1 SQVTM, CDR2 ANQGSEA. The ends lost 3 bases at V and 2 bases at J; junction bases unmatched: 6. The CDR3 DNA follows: TGCAGCGTTGAGGTAGAGGGGGCGAACTATGGCTACACCTTC. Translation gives CSVEVEGANYGYTF.

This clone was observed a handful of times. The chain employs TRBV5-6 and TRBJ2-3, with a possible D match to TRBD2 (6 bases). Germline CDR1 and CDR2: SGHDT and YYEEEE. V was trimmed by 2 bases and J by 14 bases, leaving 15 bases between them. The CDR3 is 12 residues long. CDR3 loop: CASSLGGALLYF. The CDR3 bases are TGTGCCAGCAGCTTAGGCGGGGCCTTGCTGTATTTT.

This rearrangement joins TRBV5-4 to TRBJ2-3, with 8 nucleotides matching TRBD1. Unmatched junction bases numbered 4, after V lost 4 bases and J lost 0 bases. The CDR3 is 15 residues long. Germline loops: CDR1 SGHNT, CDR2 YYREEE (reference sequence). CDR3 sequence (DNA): TGTGCCAGCAGCGACCGGACAGGGAGCACAGATACGCAGTATTTT. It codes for CASSDRTGSTDTQYF.

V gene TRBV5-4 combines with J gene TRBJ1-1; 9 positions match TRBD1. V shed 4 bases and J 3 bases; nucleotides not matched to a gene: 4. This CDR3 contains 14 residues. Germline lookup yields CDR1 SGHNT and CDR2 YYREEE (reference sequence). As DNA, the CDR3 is TGTGCCAGCAGCACCAGACAGGGGGACACTGAAGCTTTCTTT. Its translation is CASSTRQGDTEAFF.

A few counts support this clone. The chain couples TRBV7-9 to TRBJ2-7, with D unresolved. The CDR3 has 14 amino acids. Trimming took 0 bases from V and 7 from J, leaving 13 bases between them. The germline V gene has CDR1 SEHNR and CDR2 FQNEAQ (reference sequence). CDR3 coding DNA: TGTGCCAGCAGCTTAGCCCCCGAGTTTGGGGAGCAGTACGTC. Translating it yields CASSLAPEFGEQYV.

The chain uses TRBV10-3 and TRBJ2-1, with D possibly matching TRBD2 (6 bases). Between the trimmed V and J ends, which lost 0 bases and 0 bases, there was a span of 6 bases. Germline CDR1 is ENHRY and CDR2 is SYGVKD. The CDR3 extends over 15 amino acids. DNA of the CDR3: TGTGCCATCAGTGAGTCGACTAGCTCCTACAATGAGCAGTTCTTC. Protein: CAISESTSSYNEQFF.

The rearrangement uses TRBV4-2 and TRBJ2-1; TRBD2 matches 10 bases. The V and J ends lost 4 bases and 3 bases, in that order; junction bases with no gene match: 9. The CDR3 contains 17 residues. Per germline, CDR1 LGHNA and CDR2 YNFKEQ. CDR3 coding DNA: TGTGCCAGCAGCCCGCGCCTAGCGGGGGAGCACTACAATGAGCAGTTCTTC. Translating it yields CASSPRLAGEHYNEQFF.

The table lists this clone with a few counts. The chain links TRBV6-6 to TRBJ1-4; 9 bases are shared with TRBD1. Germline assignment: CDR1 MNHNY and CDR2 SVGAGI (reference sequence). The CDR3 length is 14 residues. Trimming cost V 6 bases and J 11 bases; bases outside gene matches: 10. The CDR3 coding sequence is TGTGCCAGCAGCCTCGGACAGGGGAGCTCCAAACTGTTTTTT. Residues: CASSLGQGSSKLFF.

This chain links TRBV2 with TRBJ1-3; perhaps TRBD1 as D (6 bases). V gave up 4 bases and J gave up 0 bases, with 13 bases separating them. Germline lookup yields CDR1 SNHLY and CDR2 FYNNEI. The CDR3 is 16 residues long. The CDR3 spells CASSVHDRSSGNTIYF. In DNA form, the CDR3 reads TGTGCCAGCAGTGTCCATGACAGGAGCTCTGGAAACACCATATATTTT. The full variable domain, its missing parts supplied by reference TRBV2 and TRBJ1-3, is EPEVTQTPSHQVTQMGQEVILRCVPISNHLYFYWYRQILGQKVEFLVSFYNNEISEKSEIFDDQFSVERPDGSNFTLKIRSTKLEDSAMYFCASSVHDRSSGNTIYFGEGSWLTVV.

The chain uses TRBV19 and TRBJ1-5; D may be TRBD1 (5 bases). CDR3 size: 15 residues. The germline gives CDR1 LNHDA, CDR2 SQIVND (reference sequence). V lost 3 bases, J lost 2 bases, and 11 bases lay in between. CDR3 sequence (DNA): TGTGCCAGTAGTATCATTGGGGCCGGCAATCAGCCCCAGCATTTT. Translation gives CASSIIGAGNQPQHF.

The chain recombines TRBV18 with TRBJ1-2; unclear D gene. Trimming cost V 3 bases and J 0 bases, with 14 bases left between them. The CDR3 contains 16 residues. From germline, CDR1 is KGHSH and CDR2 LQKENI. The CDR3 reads CASSPPGINTNYGYTF. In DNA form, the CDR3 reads TGTGCCAGCTCACCCCCGGGTATAAACACTAACTATGGCTACACCTTC.

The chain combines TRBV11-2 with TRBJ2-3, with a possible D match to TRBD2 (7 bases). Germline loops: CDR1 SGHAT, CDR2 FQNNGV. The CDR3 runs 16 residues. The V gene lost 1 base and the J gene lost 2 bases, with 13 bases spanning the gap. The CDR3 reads CASSLVGGPPTDTQYF. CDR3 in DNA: TGTGCCAGCAGCTTAGTCGGGGGGCCCCCCACAGATACGCAGTATTTT.

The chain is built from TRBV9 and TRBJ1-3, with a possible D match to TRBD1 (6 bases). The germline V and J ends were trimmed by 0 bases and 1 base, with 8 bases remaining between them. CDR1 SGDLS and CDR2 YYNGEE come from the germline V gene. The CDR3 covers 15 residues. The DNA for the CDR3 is TGTGCCAGCAGCGTAGATGGACAGTCTGGAAACACCATATATTTT. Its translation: CASSVDGQSGNTIYF.

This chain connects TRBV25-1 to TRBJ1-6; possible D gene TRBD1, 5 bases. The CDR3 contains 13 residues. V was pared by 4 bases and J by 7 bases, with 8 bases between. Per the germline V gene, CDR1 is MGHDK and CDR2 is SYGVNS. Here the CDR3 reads CASSVGANSPLHF. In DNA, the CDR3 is TGTGCCAGCAGTGTAGGGGCCAATTCACCCCTCCACTTT.

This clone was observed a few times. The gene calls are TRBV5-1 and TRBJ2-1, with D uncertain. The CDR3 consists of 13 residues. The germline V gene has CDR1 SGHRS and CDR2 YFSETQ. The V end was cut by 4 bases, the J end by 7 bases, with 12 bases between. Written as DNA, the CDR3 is TGCGCCAGCAGCCTCGAGAGAGGTAATGAGCAGTTCTTC. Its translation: CASSLERGNEQFF.

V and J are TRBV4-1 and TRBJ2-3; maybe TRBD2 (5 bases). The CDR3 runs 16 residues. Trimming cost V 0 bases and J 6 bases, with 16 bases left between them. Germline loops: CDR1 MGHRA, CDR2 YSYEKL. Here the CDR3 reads CASSQESLRASDTQYF. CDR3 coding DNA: TGCGCCAGCAGCCAAGAAAGTCTGAGGGCCTCCGATACGCAGTATTTT.

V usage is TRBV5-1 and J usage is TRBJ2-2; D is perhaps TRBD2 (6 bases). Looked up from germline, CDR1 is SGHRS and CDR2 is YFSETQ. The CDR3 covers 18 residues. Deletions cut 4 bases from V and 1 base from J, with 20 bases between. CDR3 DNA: TGCGCCAGCAGCCGCGGACCGAGAGGCGGGGTGAACACCGGGGAGCTGTTTTTT. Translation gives CASSRGPRGGVNTGELFF.

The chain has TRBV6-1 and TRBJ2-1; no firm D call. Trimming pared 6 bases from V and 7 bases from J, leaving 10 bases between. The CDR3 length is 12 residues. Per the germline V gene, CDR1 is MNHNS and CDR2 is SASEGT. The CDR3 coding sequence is TGTGCCAGCAGATTAGATTGGAATGAGCAGTTCTTC. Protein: CASRLDWNEQFF.

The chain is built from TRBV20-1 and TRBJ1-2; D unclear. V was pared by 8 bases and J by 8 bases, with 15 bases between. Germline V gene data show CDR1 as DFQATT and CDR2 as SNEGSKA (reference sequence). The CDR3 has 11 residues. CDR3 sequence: CSSKRGWGYTF. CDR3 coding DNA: TGCAGTTCTAAGAGAGGATGGGGCTACACCTTC.

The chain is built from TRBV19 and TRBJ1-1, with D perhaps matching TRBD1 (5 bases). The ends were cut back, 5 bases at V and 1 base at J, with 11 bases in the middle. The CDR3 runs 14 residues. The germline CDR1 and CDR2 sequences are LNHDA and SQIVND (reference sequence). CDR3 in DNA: TGTGCCAGTAGTGTGGGACTGACGAACACTGAAGCTTTCTTT. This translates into CASSVGLTNTEAFF. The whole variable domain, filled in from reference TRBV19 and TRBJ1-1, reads DGGITQSPKYLFRKEGQNVTLSCEQNLNHDAMYWYRQDPGQGLRLIYYSQIVNDFQKGDIAEGYSVSREKKESFPLTVTSAQKNPTAFYLCASSVGLTNTEAFFGQGTRLTVV.

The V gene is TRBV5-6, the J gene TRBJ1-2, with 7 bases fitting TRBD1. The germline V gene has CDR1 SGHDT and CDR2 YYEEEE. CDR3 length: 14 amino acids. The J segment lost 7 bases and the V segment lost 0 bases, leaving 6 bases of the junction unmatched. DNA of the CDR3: TGTGCCAGCAGCTTGGTCAGGGGGAATGGTGGCTACACCTTC. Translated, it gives CASSLVRGNGGYTF.

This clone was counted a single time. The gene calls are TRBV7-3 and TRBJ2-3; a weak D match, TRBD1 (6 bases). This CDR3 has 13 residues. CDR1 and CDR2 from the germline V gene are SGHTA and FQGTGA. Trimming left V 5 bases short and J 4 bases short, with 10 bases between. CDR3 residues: CASSLKGADTQYF. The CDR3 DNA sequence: TGTGCCAGCAGCCTCAAGGGGGCAGATACGCAGTATTTT.

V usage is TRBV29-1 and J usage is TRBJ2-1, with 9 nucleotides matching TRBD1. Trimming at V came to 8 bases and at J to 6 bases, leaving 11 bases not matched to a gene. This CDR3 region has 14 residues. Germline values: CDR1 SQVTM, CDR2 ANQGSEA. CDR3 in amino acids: CSLQQGATGNEQFF. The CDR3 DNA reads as TGCAGCCTACAACAGGGGGCGACAGGCAATGAGCAGTTCTTC.

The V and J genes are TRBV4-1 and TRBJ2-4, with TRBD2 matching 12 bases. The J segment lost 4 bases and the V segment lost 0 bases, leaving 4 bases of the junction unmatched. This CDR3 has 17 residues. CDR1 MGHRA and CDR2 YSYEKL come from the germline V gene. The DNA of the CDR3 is TGCGCCAGCAGCCAAGATCCTCTAGCGGGGGGGAAAAACATTCAGTACTTC. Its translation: CASSQDPLAGGKNIQYF.